Given below is one T cell receptor beta chain in context. Its antigen is not known. Healthy donors had no documented immune events, such as infections, while sampled. This sample was included in a study of identifying expanded T cells in peripheral blood. General study findings and limits: Technical replicates showed about 1.2 changed clones; approximately 2 weeks about 16.4; four weeks 19. Approximately 2-week clone count variance significantly increased as total template count grew.

Only in-frame clones appear in the TCRdb table, and some are missing; sequencing was by immunoSEQ multiplex PCR. Seen here are approximately 92,000 clones, 80% to 90% observed once, and the top ten hold around 4.5%. V lost 2 bases, J lost 6 bases, and 8 bases lay in between. The CDR3 extends over 13 amino acids. Germline V gene data show CDR1 as MDHEN and CDR2 as SYDVKM. The sequenced sample consisted of blood. This TCR came from a person between 18 and 70 years old in good health. V gene TRBV28 combines with J gene TRBJ1-5; no firm D call. The DNA for the CDR3 is TGTGCCAGCAGTTTAGTCCCTGGTCAGCCCCAGCATTTT. This translates into CASSLVPGQPQHF.